This entry lists 5 T cell receptor beta chains sequenced from one sample in a study of T cell changes during pregnancy in multiple sclerosis. Clones were sequenced by immunoSEQ multiplex PCR, and TCRdb holds only the in-frame ones, with some missing. The sample holds about 68,000 clones, roughly 89% seen once. The sample here was peripheral blood, taken in the second trimester of pregnancy. Receptors originate from a female donor with multiple sclerosis, enrolled in a pregnancy study.

This clone came up once. The CDR3 DNA is TGCAGCGTTAGAGACAGGGGGCTCTACGAGCAGTACTTC. Translation: CSVRDRGLYEQYF. The chain carries TRBV29-1 and TRBJ2-7; 10 nucleotides line up with TRBD1. The junction had 4 bases not matched to a gene; V was cut back by 5 bases and J by 3 bases. CDR1 and CDR2 (germline): SQVTM, ANQGSEA. CDR3 size: 13 residues.

The J gene is TRBJ1-1, the V gene TRBV7-2, with 9 bases lining up with TRBD1. CDR1 is SGHTA, CDR2 FQGNSA, per germline. This CDR3 is 13 amino acids long. The trim removed 5 bases at V and 4 bases at J, leaving 2 bases unmatched. CDR3 region: CASSLDRGTEAFF. CDR3 bases: TGTGCCAGCAGCCTGGACAGGGGCACTGAAGCTTTCTTT.

This chain connects TRBV25-1 to TRBJ2-5; no reliable D call. The CDR3 has 14 residues. Germline CDR1 and CDR2: MGHDK and SYGVNS. The ends were cut back, 5 bases at V and 0 bases at J, with 10 bases in the middle. The CDR3 sequence is CASSSRLNQETQYF. CDR3 nucleotide sequence: TGTGCCAGCAGTTCCCGACTGAACCAAGAGACCCAGTACTTC.

This chain links TRBV2 with TRBJ2-7, with 12 bases fitting TRBD1. The trim removed 0 bases at V and 6 bases at J, leaving 9 bases unmatched. CDR1 and CDR2 (germline): SNHLY, FYNNEI. The CDR3 loop spans 17 amino acids. The CDR3 loop is CASSEAGGQGARREQYF. The CDR3 DNA reads as TGTGCCAGCAGTGAAGCGGGGGGACAGGGGGCACGCCGCGAGCAGTACTTC. The entire variable domain, with the rest obtained from reference TRBV2 and TRBJ2-7, is as follows: EPEVTQTPSHQVTQMGQEVILRCVPISNHLYFYWYRQILGQKVEFLVSFYNNEISEKSEIFDDQFSVERPDGSNFTLKIRSTKLEDSAMYFCASSEAGGQGARREQYFGPGTRLTVT.

The chain uses TRBV18 and TRBJ2-7, with D maybe TRBD2 (5 bases). V dropped 2 bases and J dropped 5 bases, with 13 bases sitting between them. This CDR3 region has 14 residues. Germline-derived CDR1 and CDR2 are KGHSH and LQKENI. The CDR3 here is CASSPWEGSDEQYF. The CDR3 DNA is TGTGCCAGCTCACCATGGGAAGGGAGCGACGAGCAGTACTTC.